This TCR beta chain is from a study of T-cell reconstitution after alpha-beta-depleted transplantation in children. The library targeted TCRbeta and was prepared with unique molecular identifiers. TCRdb re-derived calls from the PCR reads in MiXCR, one entry per CDR3 protein. Of some 600,000 distinct CDR3 sequences in the sample, over 15% were seen once. With 5 bases removed from V and 8 bases from J, the gap between germline ends came to 9 bases. This CDR3 is 12 amino acids long. Germline V gene lookup returns CDR1 SGHVT and CDR2 SQSDAQ. The input for sequencing was PBMCs from the stem cell graft donor, taken from the stem cell graft. This receptor was obtained from a human donor who donated a stem cell graft to a child with acute myeloid leukemia. The chain links TRBV7-4 to TRBJ1-4; D is unclear. CDR3 sequence reads: CASSQGGEKLFF. The CDR3, as DNA: TGTGCCAGCAGCCAAGGAGGGGAAAAACTGTTTTTT. The full variable domain, in which reference TRBV7-4 and TRBJ1-4 provide the parts outside the CDR3, is GAGVSQSPRYKVAKRGRDVALRCDSISGHVTLYWYRQTLGQGSEVLTYSQSDAQRDKSGRPSGRFSAERPERSVSTLKIQRTEQGDSAVYLCASSQGGEKLFFGSGTQLSVL.